The rows below give T cell receptor beta chains drawn from one sample of a study of identical twins. TCRdb used MiXCR to reprocess the 5' RACE reads, holding one entry per CDR3 protein. This sample yields roughly 470,000 distinct CDR3 sequences, of which about 13% are seen a single time; approximately 1% belongs to the top ten. Another study also made use of these data, one on yellow fever vaccine responses in identical twins.

The specimen was CD4+ T cells sorted from blood. These receptors came from a woman aged 18-35 years in good health. Both conserved end residues are part of each CDR3. A D gene is named only where the DNA matches it firmly. Some rows have no size entry. The others give once, few or many, or a class for an expanded clone.

D: .
size: few
V: TRBV11-2
J: TRBJ1-1
CDR3: CASSLGQGKNTEAFF
DNA: TGTGCCAGCAGCTTAGGGCAGGGAAAGAACACTGAAGCTTTCTTT

D: .
size: .
V: TRBV20-1
J: TRBJ2-7
CDR3: CSARATYEQYF
DNA: TGCAGTGCTAGAGCAACCTACGAGCAGTACTTC

D: .
size: few
V: TRBV29-1
J: TRBJ2-5
CDR3: CSALRDLQETQYF
DNA: TGCAGCGCCCTCCGGGACTTACAAGAGACCCAGTACTTC

D: .
size: .
V: TRBV6-1
J: TRBJ2-2
CDR3: CATRGTGKAGELFF
DNA: TGTGCCACCCGGGGAACAGGGAAGGCCGGGGAGCTGTTTTTT

D: TRBD1
size: few
V: TRBV10-3
J: TRBJ2-1
CDR3: CAIKTGTGNNEQFF
DNA: TGTGCCATCAAGACCGGGACAGGGAACAATGAGCAGTTCTTC

D: .
size: .
V: TRBV28
J: TRBJ1-2
CDR3: CASSFPGTLYGYTF
DNA: TGTGCCAGCAGTTTCCCCGGCACTCTCTATGGCTACACCTTC

D: .
size: .
V: TRBV7-2
J: TRBJ2-1
CDR3: CASSLGSRGYDEQFF
DNA: TGTGCCAGCAGCTTAGGAAGTCGGGGTTACGATGAGCAGTTCTTC

D: .
size: many
V: TRBV10-3
J: TRBJ2-7
CDR3: CAISELSGHYEQYF
DNA: TGTGCCATCAGTGAGCTCAGCGGTCACTACGAGCAGTACTTC

D: .
size: few
V: TRBV7-2
J: TRBJ2-7
CDR3: CASSLATSLGLYEQYF
DNA: TGTGCCAGCAGCTTAGCGACTAGTCTAGGACTATACGAGCAGTACTTC

D: TRBD1
size: .
V: TRBV11-1
J: TRBJ2-2
CDR3: CASSPHRDRGPTDTGELFF
DNA: TGTGCCAGCAGCCCGCACCGGGACAGGGGGCCTACGGACACCGGGGAGCTGTTTTTT

D: .
size: many
V: TRBV3-1
J: TRBJ2-1
CDR3: CASSHSGSNSYNEQFF
DNA: TGTGCCAGCAGCCATTCGGGATCCAACTCCTACAATGAGCAGTTCTTC

D: .
size: few
V: TRBV29-1
J: TRBJ2-1
CDR3: CSSRTEFYNEQFF
DNA: TGCAGCTCACGGACAGAATTCTACAATGAGCAGTTCTTC

D: TRBD1
size: few
V: TRBV12-3/TRBV12-4
J: TRBJ2-7
CDR3: CASSSSRDRGPYEQYF
DNA: TGTGCCAGCAGCTCGTCCCGGGACAGGGGGCCCTACGAGCAGTACTTC

D: .
size: few
V: TRBV12-3/TRBV12-4
J: TRBJ1-1
CDR3: CASSLSKPDTEAFF
DNA: TGTGCCAGCAGTTTAAGTAAACCTGACACTGAAGCTTTCTTT

D: TRBD2
size: .
V: TRBV11-2
J: TRBJ2-3
CDR3: CASSLLAGGADTQYF
DNA: TGTGCCAGCAGCTTATTAGCGGGTGGGGCAGATACGCAGTATTTT

D: TRBD1
size: .
V: TRBV29-1
J: TRBJ2-7
CDR3: CSTLETGVTYEQYF
DNA: TGCAGCACCCTGGAGACAGGGGTCACCTACGAGCAGTACTTC

D: .
size: .
V: TRBV6-5
J: TRBJ2-1
CDR3: CASSYSDRYNEQFF
DNA: TGTGCCAGCAGTTACTCGGATAGGTACAATGAGCAGTTCTTC

D: .
size: .
V: TRBV2
J: TRBJ2-7
CDR3: CASSVNGGSYEQYF
DNA: TGTGCCAGCAGTGTCAATGGCGGTTCCTACGAGCAGTACTTC

D: .
size: .
V: TRBV20-1
J: TRBJ2-3
CDR3: CSARDPGSTQYF
DNA: TGCAGTGCTAGAGATCCGGGATCTACGCAGTATTTT

D: .
size: .
V: TRBV20-1
J: TRBJ1-3
CDR3: CSASPRGGGNTIYF
DNA: TGCAGTGCTAGTCCCCGTGGTGGTGGAAACACCATATATTTT

D: TRBD2
size: few
V: TRBV6-5
J: TRBJ2-3
CDR3: CASSTPQRGGTDTQYF
DNA: TGTGCCAGCAGTACTCCCCAGCGGGGGGGCACAGATACGCAGTATTTT

D: .
size: few
V: TRBV5-1
J: TRBJ2-1
CDR3: CASSLLGFDYNEQFF
DNA: TGCGCCAGCAGCTTGCTTGGGTTCGACTACAATGAGCAGTTCTTC

D: .
size: few
V: TRBV12-3/TRBV12-4
J: TRBJ1-1
CDR3: CAGGGHSGFEAFF
DNA: TGTGCCGGGGGGGGGCACAGCGGCTTTGAAGCTTTCTTT

D: .
size: few
V: TRBV19
J: TRBJ2-4
CDR3: CASSLGDLAKNIQYF
DNA: TGTGCCAGTAGCTTAGGGGACCTAGCCAAAAACATTCAGTACTTC

D: TRBD2
size: .
V: TRBV28
J: TRBJ2-7
CDR3: CASSFGLAGLYEQYF
DNA: TGTGCCAGCAGTTTCGGACTAGCGGGACTCTACGAGCAGTACTTC

D: .
size: few
V: TRBV7-9
J: TRBJ2-3
CDR3: CASSSPAGPTDTQYF
DNA: TGTGCCAGCAGCTCCCCAGCGGGTCCGACAGATACGCAGTATTTT

D: TRBD2
size: few
V: TRBV6-5
J: TRBJ2-3
CDR3: CASRLLAGNTDTQYF
DNA: TGTGCCAGCAGATTACTAGCGGGGAACACAGATACGCAGTATTTT

D: .
size: .
V: TRBV6-7
J: TRBJ1-2
CDR3: CPGERRRGYTF
DNA: TGTCCGGGGGAACGGAGGCGCGGCTACACCTTC

D: .
size: few
V: TRBV6-5
J: TRBJ2-5
CDR3: CASSYLKHHLWVRF
DNA: TGTGCCAGCAGTTACCTTAAACATCACTTGTGGGTGCGCTTC

D: TRBD2
size: few
V: TRBV20-1
J: TRBJ2-1
CDR3: CSSPVAGGSYNEQFF
DNA: TGCAGTTCGCCGGTGGCGGGAGGGTCGTACAATGAGCAGTTCTTC

D: TRBD1
size: .
V: TRBV25-1
J: TRBJ2-3
CDR3: CARVDREWGSTDTQYF
DNA: TGTGCCAGGGTAGACAGGGAGTGGGGTTCCACAGATACGCAGTATTTT

D: .
size: .
V: TRBV20-1
J: TRBJ1-1
CDR3: CSARESRRNTEAFF
DNA: TGCAGTGCTAGAGAATCGAGGCGGAACACTGAAGCTTTCTTT

D: TRBD2
size: .
V: TRBV9
J: TRBJ2-2
CDR3: CASSVLAGVGTGELFF
DNA: TGTGCCAGCAGCGTACTAGCGGGAGTAGGTACCGGGGAGCTGTTTTTT

D: .
size: once
V: TRBV3-1
J: TRBJ2-7
CDR3: CATQGRLSYEQYF
DNA: TGTGCCACTCAGGGGAGGTTATCCTACGAGCAGTACTTC

D: .
size: .
V: TRBV27
J: TRBJ2-6
CDR3: CASSLGRALVLSGANVLTF
DNA: TGTGCCAGCAGTTTAGGCAGGGCGCTGGTTCTATCCGGGGCCAACGTCCTGACTTTC

D: TRBD2
size: few
V: TRBV5-6
J: TRBJ2-7
CDR3: CASTQTSGSPYEQYF
DNA: TGTGCCAGCACCCAGACTAGCGGGAGCCCCTACGAGCAGTACTTC

D: TRBD1
size: few
V: TRBV12-3/TRBV12-4
J: TRBJ2-7
CDR3: CASSLTGADYEQYF
DNA: TGTGCCAGCAGTTTAACAGGGGCTGACTACGAGCAGTACTTC

D: .
size: few
V: TRBV20-1
J: TRBJ2-1
CDR3: CSALPFGRGNNEQFF
DNA: TGCAGTGCACTACCCTTCGGTAGGGGAAACAATGAGCAGTTCTTC

D: .
size: many
V: TRBV12-3/TRBV12-4
J: TRBJ1-2
CDR3: CASSLSPGETRGYTF
DNA: TGTGCCAGCAGTTTAAGCCCGGGGGAGACCAGGGGCTACACCTTC

D: TRBD1
size: many
V: TRBV6-1
J: TRBJ1-3
CDR3: CASRKQGTGNTIYF
DNA: TGTGCCAGCAGAAAACAGGGGACTGGAAACACCATATATTTT

D: TRBD2
size: few
V: TRBV10-3
J: TRBJ2-2
CDR3: CAINTRRTSGDTGELFF
DNA: TGTGCCATCAATACTCGCCGGACTAGCGGTGACACCGGGGAGCTGTTTTTT

D: TRBD1
size: .
V: TRBV10-3
J: TRBJ2-3
CDR3: CAITQTGGYTDTQYF
DNA: TGTGCCATCACCCAGACAGGGGGATACACAGATACGCAGTATTTT